This TCR beta chain was recorded in a study of blood T cell repertoires in COVID-19. Overall study: There were acute and convalescent COVID-19 samples, and they came from the United States, Italy and Spain. T cells, B-cell-depleted T cells, or PBMCs supplied cDNA or gDNA.

The germline V gene has CDR1 PRHDT and CDR2 FYEKMQ (reference sequence). The CDR3 is 13 residues long. The J segment lost 6 bases and the V segment lost 3 bases, leaving 4 bases of the junction unmatched. The method was immunoSEQ multiplex PCR; TCRdb's version includes in-frame clones alone and lacks a portion of them. The top ten clones hold around 3.3% of a sample with approximately 270,000 clones, about 90% of them seen once. The V and J genes are TRBV13 and TRBJ2-7; 8 bases fit TRBD1. The sequenced sample consisted of peripheral blood. This TCR was sampled from a man in his late teens or twenties with active or convalescent COVID-19. This chain's CDR3 is CASSLGRGLEQYF. Here the CDR3 DNA reads TGTGCCAGCAGCTTGGGCAGGGGGCTCGAGCAGTACTTC.